The clone carrying this T cell receptor (beta chain) was observed a few times. Its target is not known. The CDR3 loop spans 14 amino acids. CDR1 is MRHNA, CDR2 SNTAGT, per germline. V shed 6 bases and J 1 base; nucleotides not matched to a gene: 4. One entry per CDR3 protein, called by TCRdb with MiXCR from the 5' RACE reads. The profile shows approximately 200,000 distinct CDR3 sequences, around 13% of them singletons. The sample belongs to a study of CD8 T cells in ankylosing spondylitis. Study-wide findings and caveats: Certain motif variants had earlier appeared in reactive arthritis synovial fluid and blood.

This TCR came from a male donor with ankylosing spondylitis or in good health (not recorded which). Sample: blood, either unsorted or a sorted T cell fraction (not recorded which). V and J are TRBV6-4 and TRBJ2-3; 7 nucleotides agree with TRBD1. This CDR3 reads CASSRDSGTDTQYF. The CDR3 coding sequence is TGTGCCAGCAGCCGGGACAGTGGCACAGATACGCAGTATTTT.